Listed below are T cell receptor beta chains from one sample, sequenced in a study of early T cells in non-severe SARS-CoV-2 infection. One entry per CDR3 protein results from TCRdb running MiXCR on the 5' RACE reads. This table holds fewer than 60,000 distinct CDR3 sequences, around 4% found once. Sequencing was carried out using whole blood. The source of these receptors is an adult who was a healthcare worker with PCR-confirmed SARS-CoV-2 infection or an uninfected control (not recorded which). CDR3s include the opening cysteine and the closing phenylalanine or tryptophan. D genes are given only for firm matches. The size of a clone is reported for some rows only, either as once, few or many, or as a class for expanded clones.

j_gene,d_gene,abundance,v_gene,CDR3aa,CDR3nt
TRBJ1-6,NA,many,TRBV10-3,CAIRRQYNSPLHF,TGTGCCATCAGAAGACAGTATAATTCACCCCTCCACTTT
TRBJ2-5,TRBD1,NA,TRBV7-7,CASSQSTGTETQYF,TGTGCCAGCAGCCAATCGACAGGGACGGAGACCCAGTACTTC
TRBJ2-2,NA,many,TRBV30,CAWSVERTFAGELFF,TGTGCCTGGAGTGTCGAGCGTACCTTTGCCGGGGAGCTGTTTTTT
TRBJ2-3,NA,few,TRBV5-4,CASRRTGSDTQYF,TGTGCCAGCAGACGGACGGGGTCGGATACGCAGTATTTT
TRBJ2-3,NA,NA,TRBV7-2,CASSLGQGGWSTDTQYF,TGTGCCAGCAGCTTAGGACAGGGAGGTTGGAGCACAGATACGCAGTATTTT
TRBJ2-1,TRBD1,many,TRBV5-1,CASSRGQGSYNEQFF,TGCGCCAGCAGCCGCGGACAGGGGTCCTACAATGAGCAGTTCTTC
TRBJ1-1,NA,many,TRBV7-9,CASSLEGLKAFF,TGTGCCAGCAGCTTAGAAGGCCTTAAAGCTTTCTTT
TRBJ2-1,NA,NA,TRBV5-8,CASSLEGARLYNEQFF,TGTGCCAGCAGCTTGGAAGGGGCCCGTCTGTACAATGAGCAGTTCTTC
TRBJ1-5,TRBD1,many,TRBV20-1,CSARDTGEGGGQPQHF,TGCAGTGCTAGAGATACAGGGGAGGGTGGCGGACAGCCCCAGCATTTT
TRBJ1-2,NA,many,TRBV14,CASSQEGGTYGYTF,TGTGCCAGCAGCCAAGAGGGGGGAACCTATGGCTACACCTTC